Following are 11 T cell receptor beta chains from one sample sequenced in a study of blood T cell repertoires in COVID-19. Method: immunoSEQ multiplex PCR; TCRdb's copy keeps in-frame clones and lacks some. Of about 34,000 clones listed, roughly 90% are singletons. The sequenced sample was peripheral blood. These receptors were taken from a man in his sixties with active or convalescent COVID-19.

This chain's CDR3 is CASSVGQASAEAFF. The DNA for the CDR3 is TGTGCCAGCAGCGTGGGACAGGCGTCCGCTGAAGCTTTCTTT. The chain is built from TRBV9 and TRBJ1-1; 8 nucleotides line up with TRBD1. Per germline, CDR1 SGDLS and CDR2 YYNGEE. This CDR3 region has 14 residues. The V segment lost 2 bases and the J segment 6 bases; nucleotides outside the gene matches: 6.

The chain links TRBV10-3 to TRBJ1-2, with D unresolved. The CDR3 length is 13 residues. V gave up 3 bases and J gave up 2 bases, with 7 bases separating them. Germline lookup yields CDR1 ENHRY and CDR2 SYGVKD. CDR3 sequence (DNA): TGTGCCATCAGTGACAGAGGGAACTATGGCTACACCTTC. Translated, it gives CAISDRGNYGYTF.

The chain employs TRBV28 and TRBJ2-5; possibly TRBD2 for D (5 bases). V was shortened by 3 bases and J by 4 bases, with 6 bases between the two germline ends. Germline CDR1 MDHEN, CDR2 SYDVKM. The CDR3 runs 12 residues. The CDR3 sequence: CASSFEGETQYF. The CDR3 coding sequence is TGTGCCAGCAGTTTCGAGGGAGAGACCCAGTACTTC.

V gene TRBV28 combines with J gene TRBJ1-6; D is undetermined. Trimming pared 8 bases from V and 9 bases from J, leaving 8 bases between. CDR1 and CDR2 (germline): MDHEN, SYDVKM. The CDR3 totals 11 residues. CDR3 sequence: CASRQTSPLHF. The DNA for the CDR3 is TGTGCCAGCCGACAAACTTCACCCCTCCACTTT. Full variable domain (rest looked up from reference TRBV28 and TRBJ1-6): DVKVTQSSRYLVKRTGEKVFLECVQDMDHENMFWYRQDPGLGLRLIYFSYDVKMKEKGDIPEGYSVSREKKERFSLILESASTNQTSMYLCASRQTSPLHFGNGTRLTVT.

The V call is TRBV7-3, the J call TRBJ2-6, with TRBD2 matching 12 bases. Trimming at V came to 5 bases and at J to 1 base, leaving 3 bases not matched to a gene. CDR1 and CDR2 (germline): SGHTA, FQGTGA. The CDR3 has 17 amino acids. The CDR3 region has the DNA TGTGCCAGCAGCCCAACTAGCGGGGGGTCTGGGGCCAACGTCCTGACTTTC. Amino acids: CASSPTSGGSGANVLTF.

Only a few counts were recorded for this clone. This chain uses TRBV19 with TRBJ1-2, with 10 bases matching TRBD1. CDR3 length equals 15 residues. Unmatched junction bases numbered 9, after V lost 5 bases and J lost 6 bases. CDR1 LNHDA and CDR2 SQIVND come from the germline V gene (reference sequence). The CDR3 spells CASSSPGQGTHGYTF. The CDR3 DNA reads TGTGCCAGTAGTTCGCCGGGACAGGGGACCCATGGCTACACCTTC.

The chain employs TRBV6-1 and TRBJ1-5; the D is unclear. The CDR3 has 14 amino acids. Trimming took 3 bases from V and 4 from J, leaving 10 bases between them. Germline CDR1 and CDR2: MNHNS and SASEGT. As DNA, the CDR3 is TGTGCCAGCAGTGACAGCATGAGGAATCAGCCCCAGCATTTT. Residues: CASSDSMRNQPQHF.

CDR3 bases: TGTGCCACCAGACCAGTAGCGGGGGGGGTGGAGACCCAGTACTTC. Amino acids: CATRPVAGGVETQYF. The chain joins TRBV15 to TRBJ2-5; 11 bases agree with TRBD2. The germline gives CDR1 LNHNV, CDR2 YYDKDF (reference sequence). V lost 6 bases to trimming and J lost 5 bases; unmatched junction nucleotides: 8. The CDR3 extends over 15 amino acids.

The chain has TRBV28 and TRBJ1-1, with D uncertain. V lost 6 bases and J lost 2, with 13 bases in between. Germline V lookup: CDR1 MDHEN, CDR2 SYDVKM. There are 14 residues in the CDR3. The CDR3 sequence is CASSTIALNTEAFF. CDR3 sequence (DNA): TGTGCCAGCAGCACAATCGCCCTTAACACTGAAGCTTTCTTT.

The V call is TRBV19, the J call TRBJ2-3, with a possible D match to TRBD2 (5 bases). CDR3 length: 13 amino acids. Germline lookup yields CDR1 LNHDA and CDR2 SQIVND (reference sequence). V lost 2 bases to trimming and J lost 7 bases, with 10 bases between them. As DNA, the CDR3 is TGTGCCAGTAGTATAAGCCCGGGAAATACGCAGTATTTT. Translation: CASSISPGNTQYF.

The chain links TRBV7-2 to TRBJ1-2; TRBD1 agrees at 8 bases. With 5 bases clipped from V and 4 bases from J, the junction kept 6 bases outside the gene matches. The CDR3 is 14 amino acids. Germline V gene sequence: CDR1 SGHTA, CDR2 FQGNSA. The CDR3 loop reads CASSPGGRPYGYTF. The CDR3 DNA reads as TGTGCCAGCAGCCCAGGGGGCCGACCCTATGGCTACACCTTC.